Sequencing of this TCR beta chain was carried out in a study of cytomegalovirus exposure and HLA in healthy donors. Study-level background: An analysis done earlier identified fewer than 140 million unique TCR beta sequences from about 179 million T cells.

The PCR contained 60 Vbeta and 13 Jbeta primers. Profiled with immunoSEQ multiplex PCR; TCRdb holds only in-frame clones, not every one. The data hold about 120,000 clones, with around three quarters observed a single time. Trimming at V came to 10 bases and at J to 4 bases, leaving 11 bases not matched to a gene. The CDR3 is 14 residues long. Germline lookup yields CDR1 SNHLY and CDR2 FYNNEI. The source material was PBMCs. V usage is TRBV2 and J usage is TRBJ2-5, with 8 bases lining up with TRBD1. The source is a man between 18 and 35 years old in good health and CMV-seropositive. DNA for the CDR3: TGTGCCAACTCTCGGGTAACAGGGGGAGAGACCCAGTACTTC. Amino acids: CANSRVTGGETQYF.